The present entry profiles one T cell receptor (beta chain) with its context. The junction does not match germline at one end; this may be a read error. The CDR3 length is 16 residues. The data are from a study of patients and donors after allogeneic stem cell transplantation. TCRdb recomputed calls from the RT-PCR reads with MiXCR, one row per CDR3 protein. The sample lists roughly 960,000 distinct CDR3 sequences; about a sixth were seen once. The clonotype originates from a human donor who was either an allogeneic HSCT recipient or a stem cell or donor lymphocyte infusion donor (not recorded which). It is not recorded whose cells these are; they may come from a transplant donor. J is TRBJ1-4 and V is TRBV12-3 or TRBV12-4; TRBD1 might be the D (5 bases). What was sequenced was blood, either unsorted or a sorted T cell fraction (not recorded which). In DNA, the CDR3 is TGTGCCAGCTGTTTAACAGGACCCGAAACTAATGAAAAACTGTTTTTT. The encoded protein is CASCLTGPETNEKLFF.